Presented here are 11 T cell receptor beta chains from one specimen sequenced in a study of PD-1 blockade in classical Hodgkin lymphoma. This table comes from immunoSEQ multiplex PCR, and its TCRdb copy is limited to in-frame clones, with some not included. The sample has 21,000 or so clones; roughly 78% are singletons. All patients experienced relapse after autologous stem cell transplantation, and brentuximab vedotin exposure was variable. Sample: peripheral blood mononuclear cells (PBMCs), taken before the second cycle of nivolumab. These receptors were taken from a human donor with classical Hodgkin lymphoma.

A note on this clone: The same CDR3 arises from other DNA sequences in this sample as well. The chain carries TRBV5-1 and TRBJ2-5; D perhaps matches TRBD2 (6 bases). The CDR3 extends over 16 amino acids. Germline-derived CDR1 and CDR2 are SGHRS and YFSETQ. Between the trimmed V and J ends, which lost 7 bases and 1 base, there was a span of 20 bases. DNA for the CDR3: TGCGCCAGCGATCTAGTGCGGGGTTCTGGCCAAGAGACCCAGTACTTC. This codes for CASDLVRGSGQETQYF.

This sequence joins TRBV2 and TRBJ1-5; 10 bases map to TRBD1. Germline trimming cut 4 bases from V and 6 bases from J; bases unmatched to any gene: 6. CDR1 is SNHLY and CDR2 is FYNNEI in the germline V gene. The CDR3 contains 15 residues. The chain's CDR3 is CASSAGQGVGQPQHF. In nucleotides, the CDR3 is TGTGCCAGCAGTGCTGGACAGGGGGTAGGTCAGCCCCAGCATTTT.

This chain uses TRBV30 with TRBJ1-4; possibly TRBD1 for D (5 bases). The germline V and J ends were trimmed by 2 bases and 4 bases, with 11 bases remaining between them. The length of the CDR3 is 14 residues. Per germline, CDR1 GTSNPN and CDR2 SVGIG (reference sequence). CDR3: CAWSWGIDNEKLFF. CDR3 coding DNA: TGTGCCTGGAGTTGGGGGATAGATAATGAAAAACTGTTTTTT.

The CDR3 DNA reads as TGTGCCACCAGCAGAGATCGGTTGGCTAGGATTTTGAATGAAAAACTGTTTTTT. Protein product: CATSRDRLARILNEKLFF. The chain uses TRBV15 and TRBJ1-4; D ambiguous. The V end lost 0 bases, the J end lost 5 bases, and 19 bases lay between the germline ends. CDR3 size: 18 residues. CDR1 is LNHNV, CDR2 YYDKDF, per germline (reference sequence). The full variable domain, rest sourced from reference TRBV15 and TRBJ1-4, is DAMVIQNPRYQVTQFGKPVTLSCSQTLNHNVMYWYQQKSSQAPKLLFHYYDKDFNNEADTPDNFQSRRPNTSFCFLDIRSPGLGDTAMYLCATSRDRLARILNEKLFFGSGTQLSVL.

The V gene is TRBV10-3, the J gene TRBJ2-2; 9 bases match TRBD1. CDR1 ENHRY and CDR2 SYGVKD come from the germline V gene. The CDR3 runs to 15 residues. Trimming cost V 6 bases and J 6 bases; bases outside gene matches: 8. The DNA of the CDR3 is TGTGCCATCAGGTCGGGACAGGGAATATCCGGGGAGCTGTTTTTT. It is translated as CAIRSGQGISGELFF.

This clone was counted only a few times. The rearrangement links TRBV28 to TRBJ1-4, with D unresolved. Germline CDR1 is MDHEN and CDR2 is SYDVKM. The CDR3 is 11 amino acids. Between the trimmed V and J ends, which lost 3 bases and 7 bases, there was a span of 3 bases. CDR3 bases: TGTGCCAGCAGTTTTCTTGAAAAACTGTTTTTT. It yields the protein CASSFLEKLFF.

This clone has a single count. The chain uses TRBV5-1 and TRBJ2-7; 10 bases agree with TRBD1. The V gene end was trimmed by 2 bases and the J gene end by 9 bases; junction bases not matched to a gene: 8. This CDR3 is built from 14 residues. CDR1 and CDR2 from the germline V gene are SGHRS and YFSETQ. CDR3 coding DNA: TGCGCCAGCAGCTTCTCCGGGACAGGGGACGGGCAGTACTTC. Translated: CASSFSGTGDGQYF.

This chain uses TRBV5-1 with TRBJ2-1, with D hard to call. Trimming left V 4 bases short and J 7 bases short, with 18 bases between. Germline values: CDR1 SGHRS, CDR2 YFSETQ. The length of the CDR3 is 15 residues. The CDR3 coding sequence is TGCGCCAGCAGCCCCCTTGGTGCTCGTGATAATGAGCAGTTCTTC. Translation: CASSPLGARDNEQFF.

The genes are TRBV5-4 and TRBJ2-1; 8 bases fit TRBD2. V lost 4 bases, J lost 7 bases, and 10 bases stayed unmatched. Germline values: CDR1 SGHNT, CDR2 YYREEE (reference sequence). This CDR3 has 15 residues. CDR3 sequence reads: CASSPDLAGGNEQFF. The CDR3 DNA sequence: TGTGCCAGCAGCCCGGACTTGGCGGGGGGTAATGAGCAGTTCTTC.

The chain joins TRBV6-5 to TRBJ1-3; D call uncertain. The V gene's germline CDR1 is MNHEY and CDR2 SVGAGI. The germline V and J ends were trimmed by 3 bases and 4 bases, with 10 bases remaining between them. CDR3 size: 14 residues. CDR3 sequence: CASSYGSPGNTIYF. CDR3 bases: TGTGCCAGCAGTTATGGTTCCCCAGGAAACACCATATATTTT.

The rearrangement joins TRBV5-1 to TRBJ2-3; D unresolved. V lost 0 bases and J lost 0, with 5 bases in between. This CDR3 has 14 residues. The germline CDR1 and CDR2 sequences are SGHRS and YFSETQ. The CDR3: CASSLVTSTDTQYF. The CDR3 region has the DNA TGCGCCAGCAGCTTGGTAACTAGCACAGATACGCAGTATTTT. Supplemented by reference TRBV5-1 and TRBJ2-3, the full variable domain reads KAGVTQTPRYLIKTRGQQVTLSCSPISGHRSVSWYQQTPGQGLQFLFEYFSETQRNKGNFPGRFSGRQFSNSRSEMNVSTLELGDSALYLCASSLVTSTDTQYFGPGTRLTVL.